One and the same sample provided the 30 T cell receptor beta chains below, sequenced in a study of PD-1 blockade in classical Hodgkin lymphoma. Time point specified: cycle 4 day 1 (C4D1), after 6 weeks of nivolumab. All trial patients relapsed after autologous stem cell transplantation. TCRdb's table, derived via immunoSEQ multiplex PCR, lists solely in-frame clones and lacks some. The repertoire holds some 52,000 clones, with approximately 89% as singletons. Sequenced here: peripheral blood mononuclear cells (PBMCs), sampled before the fourth cycle of nivolumab. These receptors were taken from a human donor with classical Hodgkin lymphoma.

The genes are TRBV27 and TRBJ1-2; 8 positions match TRBD1. CDR3 length: 17 residues. J lost 2 bases, V lost 8 bases, and 16 bases had no gene match. Germline CDR1 MNHEY, CDR2 SMNVEV (reference sequence). The CDR3 DNA sequence: TGTGCCAGCCGACGAAACCATGGACAGGGCCCAAACTATGGCTACACCTTC. Its translation: CASRRNHGQGPNYGYTF.

V and J are TRBV14 and TRBJ2-1; possible D gene TRBD2, 6 bases. The CDR3 totals 12 residues. The V gene lost 4 bases and the J gene lost 10 bases, with 11 bases spanning the gap. Looked up from germline, CDR1 is SGHDN and CDR2 is FVKESK. CDR3 nucleotides: TGTGCCAGCAGCCCGACTAGACTCGAGCAGTTCTTC. Its translation is CASSPTRLEQFF.

The gene calls are TRBV19 and TRBJ1-5; a weak D match, TRBD1 (5 bases). The V and J ends lost 5 bases and 0 bases respectively, with 11 bases between them. Germline V gives CDR1 LNHDA, CDR2 SQIVND (reference sequence). The length of the CDR3 is 15 residues. DNA for the CDR3: TGTGCCAGTAGTGAGACAAGGGGTAGCAATCAGCCCCAGCATTTT. Its protein is CASSETRGSNQPQHF.

J is TRBJ2-7 and V is TRBV7-9, with D perhaps TRBD1 (6 bases). Germline V CDR1 and CDR2: SEHNR, FQNEAQ (reference sequence). Trimming took 5 bases from V and 4 from J, leaving 12 bases between them. CDR3 size: 13 residues. CDR3 amino acids: CASSPGHAYEQYF. The CDR3 DNA follows: TGTGCCAGCAGCCCGGGACACGCGTACGAGCAGTACTTC.

The chain joins TRBV28 to TRBJ1-1; no definite D call. The CDR3 has 10 amino acids. Germline loops: CDR1 MDHEN, CDR2 SYDVKM. Trimming shortened V by 6 bases and J by 3 bases, and 2 bases separated the two germline ends. The CDR3 loop is CASRDTEAFF. CDR3 in DNA: TGTGCCAGCAGGGACACTGAAGCTTTCTTT.

This rearrangement joins TRBV27 to TRBJ1-2; D possibly corresponds to TRBD1 (5 bases). Germline-derived CDR1 and CDR2 are MNHEY and SMNVEV (reference sequence). This CDR3 is 12 amino acids long. With 10 bases removed from V and 4 bases from J, the gap between germline ends came to 13 bases. As DNA, the CDR3 is TGTGCCAACCGGGGCAGGGCCTATGGCTACACCTTC. Protein sequence: CANRGRAYGYTF.

The chain combines TRBV28 with TRBJ2-3, with TRBD1 as a possible D gene (6 bases). Germline V CDR1 and CDR2: MDHEN, SYDVKM. Trimming shortened V by 4 bases and J by 0 bases, and 14 bases separated the two germline ends. This CDR3 has 16 amino acids. The chain's CDR3 is CASSSPGHTSTDTQYF. The CDR3 nucleotides are TGTGCCAGCAGTTCACCGGGACACACAAGCACAGATACGCAGTATTTT.

This clone was picked up one time. The chain joins TRBV5-4 to TRBJ1-6; no clear D gene. This CDR3 has 14 amino acids. CDR1 is SGHNT, CDR2 YYREEE, per germline (reference sequence). Trimming removed 4 bases at V and 7 bases at J, with 12 bases between. CDR3 in DNA: TGTGCCAGCAGCGCGCCGGACTGGAATTCACCCCTCCACTTT. Translating it yields CASSAPDWNSPLHF.

The V call is TRBV29-1, the J call TRBJ2-1, with unresolved D. V was clipped by 0 bases and J by 7 bases, with 4 bases between them. This CDR3 spans 11 amino acids. Looked up from germline, CDR1 is SQVTM and CDR2 is ANQGSEA. The CDR3 nucleotides read TGCAGCGTTGAAGATCCTAATGAGCAGTTCTTC. The encoded protein is CSVEDPNEQFF.

This clone came up once. V and J are TRBV7-2 and TRBJ2-1; 8 bases line up with TRBD2. V was pared by 5 bases and J by 8 bases, with 14 bases of the junction left unmatched. CDR1 SGHTA and CDR2 FQGNSA come from the germline V gene. CDR3 length equals 16 residues. The CDR3: CASSPWGSGSSDEQFF. The CDR3 DNA follows: TGTGCCAGCAGCCCCTGGGGAAGCGGGAGTTCCGATGAGCAGTTCTTC.

V is TRBV7-8 and J is TRBJ1-1; D call uncertain. The CDR3 totals 15 residues. Germline CDR1 reads SGHVS; CDR2 reads FQNEAQ. The V end was cut by 1 base, the J end by 2 bases, with 11 bases between. Written as DNA, the CDR3 is TGTGCCAGCAGCTTAGTTGCGAAGGCTAACACTGAAGCTTTCTTT. This gives the protein CASSLVAKANTEAFF.

This chain links TRBV2 with TRBJ1-2; tentatively, D is TRBD1 (6 bases). CDR3 length: 14 amino acids. V lost 8 bases and J 0 bases, leaving 13 bases between the germline ends. Germline assignment: CDR1 SNHLY and CDR2 FYNNEI. The CDR3 DNA reads as TGTGCCAGCCTTACAGGGAACCCTAACTATGGCTACACCTTC. It is translated as CASLTGNPNYGYTF.

The chain employs TRBV7-3 and TRBJ2-6, with D tentatively TRBD1 (5 bases). The CDR3 contains 15 residues. Germline loops: CDR1 SGHTA, CDR2 FQGTGA. The germline V and J ends were trimmed by 6 bases and 0 bases, with 9 bases remaining between them. CDR3 residues: CASSFQGSGANVLTF. CDR3 nucleotide sequence: TGTGCCAGCAGTTTCCAGGGCTCTGGGGCCAACGTCCTGACTTTC.

CDR3 in DNA: TGTGCCAGCAGTCTTCGGACTTCAGATACGCAGTATTTT. Translation: CASSLRTSDTQYF. The V call is TRBV6-1, the J call TRBJ2-3; perhaps TRBD2 as D (5 bases). The CDR3 has 13 residues. Germline loops: CDR1 MNHNS, CDR2 SASEGT. V was shortened by 5 bases and J by 4 bases, with 10 bases between the two germline ends.

This sequence joins TRBV7-3 and TRBJ2-7, with no clear D. Germline V gene sequence: CDR1 SGHTA, CDR2 FQGTGA. The CDR3 has 13 amino acids. The germline V and J ends were trimmed by 1 base and 3 bases, with 7 bases remaining between them. The CDR3 DNA sequence: TGTGCCAGCAGCTTAAAAGTTAACTACGAGCAGTACTTC. Translation: CASSLKVNYEQYF. Complete variable domain (other parts from reference TRBV7-3 and TRBJ2-7): GAGVSQTPSNKVTEKGKYVELRCDPISGHTALYWYRQSLGQGPEFLIYFQGTGAADDSGLPNDRFFAVRPEGSVSTLKIQRTERGDSAVYLCASSLKVNYEQYFGPGTRLTVT.

The chain recombines TRBV4-1 with TRBJ1-1; tentative D call: TRBD1 (5 bases). This CDR3 contains 14 residues. V lost 1 base, J lost 5 bases, and 11 bases lay in between. Looked up from germline, CDR1 is MGHRA and CDR2 is YSYEKL. The chain's CDR3 is CASSQVQVTTEAFF. Here the CDR3 DNA reads TGCGCCAGCAGCCAAGTACAGGTAACAACTGAAGCTTTCTTT.

The chain links TRBV7-2 to TRBJ2-4; the match to TRBD1 covers 8 bases. The germline gives CDR1 SGHTA, CDR2 FQGNSA. The CDR3 length is 19 residues. V shed 4 bases and J 4 bases; nucleotides not matched to a gene: 18. CDR3 region: CASSSNLVQGAPRKNIQYF. CDR3 DNA: TGTGCCAGCAGCTCAAACCTGGTGCAGGGGGCGCCCCGTAAAAACATTCAGTACTTC.

The chain carries TRBV27 and TRBJ2-2; 11 bases match TRBD2. Germline CDR1 and CDR2: MNHEY and SMNVEV (reference sequence). V lost 5 bases, J lost 7 bases, and 15 bases stayed unmatched. CDR3 length: 18 amino acids. In nucleotides, the CDR3 is TGTGCCAGCAGTGGGTTACTAGCGGGAGCCATCCACGACGGGGAGCTGTTTTTT. It translates to CASSGLLAGAIHDGELFF.

CDR3 coding DNA: TGTGCCAGTAGTATAGGGGGCTCGAGGAATCAGCCCCAGCATTTT. This codes for CASSIGGSRNQPQHF. The chain joins TRBV19 to TRBJ1-5; tentative D call: TRBD1 (5 bases). Per germline, CDR1 LNHDA and CDR2 SQIVND (reference sequence). The germline V and J ends were trimmed by 1 base and 4 bases, with 11 bases remaining between them. The CDR3 is made up of 15 amino acids.

The gene calls are TRBV27 and TRBJ2-6; TRBD1 aligns across 7 bases. V lost 7 bases and J lost 4; bases outside the gene matches: 10. The germline V gene encodes CDR1 MNHEY and CDR2 SMNVEV (reference sequence). The CDR3 length is 16 residues. CDR3 region: CASTTKQGNGANVLTF. The DNA of the CDR3 is TGTGCCAGCACCACTAAACAGGGGAACGGGGCCAACGTCCTGACTTTC.

The chain recombines TRBV9 with TRBJ2-5; D is unresolved. This CDR3 is built from 12 residues. Trimming took 2 bases from V and 5 from J, leaving 7 bases between them. Germline assignment: CDR1 SGDLS and CDR2 YYNGEE. The DNA for the CDR3 is TGTGCCAGCAGCGTCGGTTTCGAGACCCAGTACTTC. Amino acid sequence: CASSVGFETQYF.

The chain links TRBV7-2 to TRBJ2-2; D not resolved. With 5 bases removed from V and 2 bases from J, the gap between germline ends came to 6 bases. This CDR3 has 13 residues. Germline V CDR1 and CDR2: SGHTA, FQGNSA. The CDR3 is CASSKDNTGELFF. The CDR3 DNA is TGTGCCAGCAGCAAAGACAACACCGGGGAGCTGTTTTTT.

This chain uses TRBV4-2 with TRBJ1-4, with a weak D call TRBD1 (5 bases). Germline-derived CDR1 and CDR2 are LGHNA and YNFKEQ. Trimming shortened V by 4 bases and J by 8 bases, and 20 bases separated the two germline ends. The CDR3 has 16 amino acids. CDR3 sequence reads: CASSPHQLTSGEKLFF. Here the CDR3 DNA reads TGTGCCAGCAGCCCCCACCAACTTACCTCAGGGGAAAAACTGTTTTTT.

V and J are TRBV19 and TRBJ2-5; 7 nucleotides line up with TRBD1. Germline trimming cut 3 bases from V and 3 bases from J; bases unmatched to any gene: 10. The germline CDR1 and CDR2 sequences are LNHDA and SQIVND (reference sequence). The CDR3 consists of 16 residues. CDR3 amino acids: CASSMGMTGFKETQYF. CDR3 bases: TGTGCCAGTAGTATGGGGATGACAGGGTTTAAAGAGACCCAGTACTTC.

The chain recombines TRBV10-1 with TRBJ2-2; tentatively, D is TRBD1 or TRBD2 (5 bases each). V dropped 3 bases and J dropped 3 bases, with 11 bases sitting between them. Germline values: CDR1 WNHNN, CDR2 SYGVQD (reference sequence). The CDR3 is 15 residues long. The CDR3 DNA reads TGCGCCAGCAGTGATCGAGGGGCGTACACCGGGGAGCTGTTTTTT. Protein: CASSDRGAYTGELFF.

The CDR3 sequence is CASSVGAGGRGFRNEQYF. CDR3 DNA sequence: TGTGCCAGCAGCGTAGGAGCGGGAGGGCGGGGATTTCGGAACGAGCAGTACTTC. The rearrangement joins TRBV9 to TRBJ2-7; TRBD2 matches 10 bases. After removal of 0 bases from V and 5 bases from J, the junction contained 14 bases not matched to a gene. This CDR3 spans 18 amino acids. Germline CDR1 and CDR2: SGDLS and YYNGEE. The full variable domain, completed using reference TRBV9 and TRBJ2-7, is DSGVTQTPKHLITATGQRVTLRCSPRSGDLSVYWYQQSLDQGLQFLIQYYNGEERAKGNILERFSAQQFPDLHSELNLSSLELGDSALYFCASSVGAGGRGFRNEQYFGPGTRLTVT.

This clone was seen a single time. The CDR3 loop reads CASSKAGLAENPLDTQYF. DNA of the CDR3: TGTGCCAGCAGCAAAGCCGGGCTAGCGGAGAACCCTCTGGATACGCAGTATTTT. The chain joins TRBV21-1 to TRBJ2-3; TRBD2, as called in the table, went unchecked against the DNA. TRBV21-1 is shown as a pseudogene. CDR3 length: 18 residues.

The rearrangement links TRBV6-1 to TRBJ2-3; D remains unclear. The V gene lost 6 bases and the J gene lost 1 base, with 11 bases spanning the gap. The germline gives CDR1 MNHNS, CDR2 SASEGT. The CDR3 spans 14 residues. Here the CDR3 reads CASSLEWGTDTQYF. In DNA form, the CDR3 reads TGTGCCAGCAGCCTGGAGTGGGGCACAGATACGCAGTATTTT.

CDR3 sequence (DNA): TGTGCCATCAGTCCCCGTGAGTCAGGGGGCCTCTATGGCTACACCTTC. Encoded protein: CAISPRESGGLYGYTF. V and J are TRBV10-3 and TRBJ1-2; 8 nucleotides agree with TRBD1. Germline V gene sequence: CDR1 ENHRY, CDR2 SYGVKD. The J segment lost 4 bases and the V segment lost 5 bases, leaving 12 bases of the junction unmatched. There are 16 residues in the CDR3.

The J gene is TRBJ2-5, the V gene TRBV28, with unresolved D. Germline V gives CDR1 MDHEN, CDR2 SYDVKM. The CDR3 length is 10 residues. V gave up 6 bases and J gave up 4 bases, with 3 bases separating them. The CDR3 is CASRGETQYF. In nucleotides, the CDR3 is TGTGCCAGCAGGGGAGAGACCCAGTACTTC.